This T cell receptor (beta chain) emerged from a study of graft-versus-host responses after intestinal transplantation. Study summary: Those transplanted obtained multivisceral, liver-intestinal, or isolated intestinal grafts. Anti-thymocyte globulin induction, then tacrolimus and steroids for about three years, went to all recipients.

As concerns this clone: Its antigen is undetermined.

V was clipped by 2 bases and J by 5 bases; unmatched bases: 9. The germline gives CDR1 SGHRS, CDR2 YFSETQ. CDR3 length: 15 residues. Whole-study results and caveats: Allografts of one patient group, those with graft-donor T cell macrochimerism, had high graft-versus-host to host-versus-graft clonal ratios.

Repertoires were generated with immunoSEQ multiplex PCR, while TCRdb's copy carries only in-frame clones and drops some. This sample has over 20,000 clones; over 80% occur once, and the top ten carry around two fifths. The sequenced sample was PBMCs, obtained about 9 months after intestinal transplant. The chain joins TRBV5-1 to TRBJ2-5; 7 nucleotides agree with TRBD1. The TCR was taken from a human patient who received an intestinal transplant, so some T cells may come from the graft donor. The CDR3 nucleotides read TGCGCCAGCAGCTTACAACAGGGGCGCGGGGAGACCCAGTACTTC. Amino acid sequence: CASSLQQGRGETQYF.